The next 22 T cell receptor beta chains were all read from a single sample in a study of cytomegalovirus exposure and HLA in healthy donors. Vbeta (60) and Jbeta (13) primers were used in the PCR. TCRdb's copy holds only in-frame clones and misses some; the assay was immunoSEQ multiplex PCR. The sample yields approximately 100,000 clones, about 74% seen once. The sequenced sample was PBMCs. All receptors derive from a woman aged 18 to 35 in good health and CMV-seropositive.

This clone was observed once. The genes are TRBV5-1 and TRBJ2-5; 7 bases line up with TRBD1. The germline V gene has CDR1 SGHRS and CDR2 YFSETQ. The CDR3 totals 15 residues. V lost 0 bases and J lost 2; bases outside the gene matches: 4. This CDR3 is CASSLAPGQQETQYF. The CDR3 coding sequence is TGCGCCAGCAGCTTGGCCCCGGGACAGCAAGAGACCCAGTACTTC.

V gene TRBV7-9 combines with J gene TRBJ2-6, with TRBD2 matching 7 bases. This CDR3 spans 17 amino acids. V lost 5 bases, J lost 4 bases, and 11 bases stayed unmatched. Germline V CDR1 and CDR2: SEHNR, FQNEAQ (reference sequence). CDR3 amino acids: CASSPPTGGEGANVLTF. As DNA, the CDR3 is TGTGCCAGCAGCCCCCCTACGGGAGGAGAAGGGGCCAACGTCCTGACTTTC.

This rearrangement joins TRBV29-1 to TRBJ1-2, with D tentatively TRBD1 (6 bases). Trimming cost V 4 bases and J 5 bases, with 11 bases left between them. The CDR3 loop spans 12 amino acids. Germline loops: CDR1 SQVTM, CDR2 ANQGSEA. The chain's CDR3 is CSVAWGPYGYTF. In nucleotides, the CDR3 is TGCAGCGTTGCTTGGGGGCCGTATGGCTACACCTTC.

This clone occurred once. The chain combines TRBV9 with TRBJ2-7, with 7 bases lining up with TRBD2. CDR1 SGDLS and CDR2 YYNGEE come from the germline V gene. The V and J ends lost 3 bases and 6 bases, in that order; junction bases with no gene match: 18. The CDR3 runs to 17 residues. The CDR3 loop is CASSAGGGRLAAGEQYF. The CDR3 nucleotides read TGTGCCAGCAGCGCTGGGGGGGGTCGGCTAGCCGCCGGCGAGCAGTACTTC.

The rearrangement uses TRBV9 and TRBJ2-7; weak D call: TRBD1 (5 bases). V lost 0 bases, J lost 0 bases, and 7 bases lay in between. The V gene's germline CDR1 is SGDLS and CDR2 YYNGEE. The CDR3 extends over 14 amino acids. In nucleotides, the CDR3 is TGTGCCAGCAGCGTAGGACAGCTCTCCTACGAGCAGTACTTC. Translating it yields CASSVGQLSYEQYF.

Only one count was recorded for this clone. Additional DNA sequences in this sample encode the identical CDR3. The genes are TRBV9 and TRBJ2-3; TRBD2 might be the D (5 bases). CDR1 is SGDLS and CDR2 is YYNGEE in the germline V gene. The CDR3 runs 12 residues. V lost 0 bases and J lost 6, with 5 bases in between. The CDR3 here is CASSVGGDTQYF. In nucleotides, the CDR3 is TGTGCCAGCAGCGTAGGAGGGGATACGCAGTATTTT.

This clone was observed a handful of times. The CDR3 spells CASRAALNYGYTF. As DNA, the CDR3 is TGTGCCAGCAGGGCGGCCTTAAACTATGGCTACACCTTC. The V gene is TRBV6-1, the J gene TRBJ1-2; D unresolved. The length of the CDR3 is 13 residues. The germline V gene encodes CDR1 MNHNS and CDR2 SASEGT. V was cut by 6 bases and J by 2 bases, with 10 bases left in between.

This chain links TRBV7-2 with TRBJ2-7; D might be TRBD2 (5 bases). CDR1 and CDR2 from the germline V gene are SGHTA and FQGNSA. This CDR3 has 14 amino acids. Deletions cut 1 base from V and 5 bases from J, with 12 bases between. The CDR3 spells CASSLGRNAHEQYF. The CDR3 DNA is TGTGCCAGCAGCTTAGGGAGGAATGCCCACGAGCAGTACTTC.

The chain links TRBV5-4 to TRBJ2-1, with 7 bases fitting TRBD1. Unmatched junction bases numbered 4, after V lost 4 bases and J lost 0 bases. The germline V gene has CDR1 SGHNT and CDR2 YYREEE (reference sequence). The CDR3 loop spans 15 amino acids. This chain's CDR3 is CASSPQGSSYNEQFF. Here the CDR3 DNA reads TGTGCCAGCAGCCCACAGGGGTCCTCCTACAATGAGCAGTTCTTC.

This chain uses TRBV30 with TRBJ1-2; TRBD1 aligns across 7 bases. The CDR3 contains 14 residues. V lost 5 bases, J lost 6 bases, and 12 bases stayed unmatched. Germline loops: CDR1 GTSNPN, CDR2 SVGIG (reference sequence). CDR3 in amino acids: CAWHRGLGTHGYTF. The CDR3 DNA sequence: TGTGCCTGGCACAGGGGCTTGGGGACCCATGGCTACACCTTC.

This chain joins TRBV19 and TRBJ2-5; no clear D gene. The germline gives CDR1 LNHDA, CDR2 SQIVND (reference sequence). The CDR3 runs 13 residues. Trimming took off 1 base at V and 5 bases at J, with 8 bases between the two ends. This chain's CDR3 is CASSIGVGETQYF. CDR3 coding DNA: TGTGCCAGTAGTATAGGAGTCGGGGAGACCCAGTACTTC.

The V and J genes are TRBV6-4 and TRBJ2-1, with D perhaps matching TRBD1 (5 bases). Germline lookup yields CDR1 MRHNA and CDR2 SNTAGT. The V end was cut by 2 bases, the J end by 7 bases, with 12 bases between. This CDR3 has 14 amino acids. The CDR3 DNA reads TGTGCCAGCAGTGACGGGGCGGAATTGAATGAGCAGTTCTTC. Translating it yields CASSDGAELNEQFF.

This clone was counted only a few times. J is TRBJ2-3 and V is TRBV7-8; 8 nucleotides line up with TRBD1. The CDR3 has 16 amino acids. Losses at the gene ends were 4 bases for V and 1 base for J; bases not matched to a gene: 7. Germline CDR1 reads SGHVS; CDR2 reads FQNEAQ. The CDR3 region is CASSSPDRGGTDTQYF. In DNA form, the CDR3 reads TGTGCCAGCAGCTCCCCCGACAGGGGAGGCACAGATACGCAGTATTTT.

This clone was observed a single time. A junction boundary mismatches the germline segment, possibly from a read error. This rearrangement joins TRBV7-9 to TRBJ1-5; D unresolved. The CDR3 totals 15 residues. Germline V gene sequence: CDR1 SEHNR, CDR2 FQNEAQ (reference sequence). The CDR3 coding sequence is TGTTCCAGCAGCTTAGCCCTTGGTGATCGCGACACCAAGCATTTT. Translated: CSSSLALGDRDTKHF.

The rearrangement uses TRBV6-5 and TRBJ2-7, with D perhaps TRBD1 (5 bases). The CDR3 extends over 15 amino acids. CDR1 and CDR2 from the germline V gene are MNHEY and SVGAGI. The V and J ends lost 2 bases and 4 bases respectively, with 15 bases between them. This chain's CDR3 is CASSYDSSVEYEQYF. CDR3 coding DNA: TGTGCCAGCAGTTACGACAGTAGTGTGGAGTACGAGCAGTACTTC.

By share of the sample, this clone is medium-sized. This chain links TRBV4-1 with TRBJ2-1, with TRBD2 identical over 10 bases. The V gene's germline CDR1 is MGHRA and CDR2 YSYEKL. V lost 1 base and J lost 7; bases outside the gene matches: 4. CDR3 size: 15 residues. The CDR3 protein is CASSQGLAGENEQFF. As DNA, the CDR3 is TGCGCCAGCAGCCAAGGGCTAGCGGGAGAAAATGAGCAGTTCTTC.

The J gene is TRBJ2-7, the V gene TRBV28; D is unclear. The CDR3 has 14 amino acids. Germline V gene lookup returns CDR1 MDHEN and CDR2 SYDVKM. Trimming took off 8 bases at V and 0 bases at J, with 14 bases between the two ends. As DNA, the CDR3 is TGTGCCAGCCATACGCCAAGTAGCTCCTACGAGCAGTACTTC. It codes for CASHTPSSSYEQYF.

This chain links TRBV5-6 with TRBJ1-1; maybe TRBD1 (6 bases). V dropped 0 bases and J dropped 3 bases, with 21 bases sitting between them. The CDR3 length is 18 residues. Looked up from germline, CDR1 is SGHDT and CDR2 is YYEEEE. This CDR3 reads CASSLGPGGGGFYTEAFF. The DNA for the CDR3 is TGTGCCAGCAGCTTGGGCCCGGGGGGCGGGGGATTCTACACTGAAGCTTTCTTT.

This clone has just one count. The rearrangement joins TRBV5-4 to TRBJ2-2; the match to TRBD1 covers 8 bases. V lost 4 bases and J lost 5; bases outside the gene matches: 10. The germline CDR1 and CDR2 sequences are SGHNT and YYREEE (reference sequence). The CDR3 is 16 amino acids. The CDR3 sequence is CASSPGQGGLTGELFF. CDR3 DNA sequence: TGTGCCAGCAGCCCCGGACAGGGCGGGTTGACCGGGGAGCTGTTTTTT.

V usage is TRBV5-8 and J usage is TRBJ1-1; D is uncertain. CDR1 SGHTS and CDR2 YDEGEE come from the germline V gene. V lost 3 bases and J 8 bases, leaving 17 bases between the germline ends. The CDR3 is 14 amino acids. The CDR3: CASSSPVGRLEAFF. For the CDR3, the DNA is TGTGCCAGCAGCTCCCCAGTAGGGAGATTGGAAGCTTTCTTT. Full variable domain (outside the CDR3, taken from reference TRBV5-8 and TRBJ1-1): EAGVTQSPTHLIKTRGQQATLRCSPISGHTSVYWYQQALGLGLQFLLWYDEGEERNRGNFPPRFSGRQFPNYSSELNVNALELEDSALYLCASSSPVGRLEAFFGQGTRLTVV.

This clone was counted only a few times. The V and J genes are TRBV7-9 and TRBJ2-7; the match to TRBD2 covers 8 bases. This CDR3 is built from 13 residues. Trimming at V came to 5 bases and at J to 4 bases, leaving 4 bases not matched to a gene. The germline gives CDR1 SEHNR, CDR2 FQNEAQ (reference sequence). The CDR3 region is CASSPGGLYEQYF. CDR3 sequence (DNA): TGTGCCAGCAGCCCGGGGGGGCTGTACGAGCAGTACTTC.

This chain links TRBV27 with TRBJ2-1, with 13 bases fitting TRBD2. The CDR3 loop spans 17 amino acids. V shed 4 bases, J shed 4 bases, and the junction held 7 bases outside the gene matches. The V gene's germline CDR1 is MNHEY and CDR2 SMNVEV (reference sequence). CDR3 amino acids: CASSSIGLAGDYNEQFF. The CDR3 DNA reads TGTGCCAGCAGTTCAATAGGACTAGCGGGAGATTACAATGAGCAGTTCTTC.